This T cell receptor (beta chain) derives from a study of blood T cells in healthy people across ages. A second PCR, run for about 6 to 11 cycles, used a sample-barcoded 5' primer plus a J-beta primer mix. TCRdb reprocessed the 5' RACE reads with MiXCR, giving one entry per CDR3 protein. The sample consists of under 2 million distinct CDR3 sequences, about 31% of them appearing once. A remark on this clonotype: One end of the junction varies from germline; a read error may be responsible.

Sequenced sample: blood. The receptor's source is a woman aged 30 to 39 in good health.

The CDR3 here is CASSPRPPGPNYGYTF. The CDR3 coding sequence is TGCGCCAGCAGCCCCCGACCCCCGGGACCTAACTATGGTTACACCTTC. The chain has TRBV4-1 and TRBJ1-2, with a tentative D call TRBD1 (5 bases). The CDR3 sequence is 16 residues long. Germline CDR1 MGHRA, CDR2 YSYEKL.